This TCR beta chain stems from a study of T cell responses to AZD1222 COVID-19 vaccine. Regarding the study as a whole: Epitopes outside B.1.351 and B.1.1.7 mutated regions reportedly drew nearly half of spike TCRs. Mostly white British, mostly female donors; authors suggested clonal diversity may be underestimated.

Details on this clone: What it binds is not known.

The protocol was immunoSEQ multiplex PCR, while the TCRdb copy is restricted to in-frame clones and leaves out a portion. The sample holds roughly 130,000 clones, roughly nine tenths seen once. The CDR3 covers 13 residues. Trimming took off 1 base at V and 1 base at J, with 7 bases between the two ends. Germline V gene lookup returns CDR1 GTSNPN and CDR2 SVGIG (reference sequence). The chain links TRBV30 to TRBJ1-1; D possibly corresponds to TRBD1 (6 bases). Sequenced here: peripheral blood, sampled on day 0 of AZD1222 vaccination. This TCR was sampled from an adult in good health. CDR3: CAWSEDRNTEAFF. DNA for the CDR3: TGTGCCTGGAGTGAGGACAGGAACACTGAAGCTTTCTTT.